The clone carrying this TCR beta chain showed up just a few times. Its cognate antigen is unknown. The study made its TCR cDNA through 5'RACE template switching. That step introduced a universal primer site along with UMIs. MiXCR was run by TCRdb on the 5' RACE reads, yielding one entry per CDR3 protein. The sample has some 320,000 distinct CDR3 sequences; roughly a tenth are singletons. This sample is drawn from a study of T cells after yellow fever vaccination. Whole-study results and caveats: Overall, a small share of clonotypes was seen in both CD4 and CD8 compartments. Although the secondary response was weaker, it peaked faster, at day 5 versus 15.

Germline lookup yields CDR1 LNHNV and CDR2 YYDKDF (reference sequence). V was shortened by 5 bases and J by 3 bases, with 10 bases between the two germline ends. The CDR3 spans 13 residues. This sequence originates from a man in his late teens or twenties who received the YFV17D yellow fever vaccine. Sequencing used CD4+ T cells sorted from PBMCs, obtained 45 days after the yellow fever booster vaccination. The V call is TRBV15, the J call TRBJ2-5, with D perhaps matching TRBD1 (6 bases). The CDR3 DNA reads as TGTGCCACCAGCCGGGACAAGGAAGAGACCCAGTACTTC. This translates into CATSRDKEETQYF.